The clone carrying this T cell receptor (beta chain) was observed many times. This entry belongs to a study of spatial heterogeneity in lung cancer. TCRdb re-analysed the 5' RACE reads in MiXCR, keeping a single row per CDR3 protein. This table holds 72,000 or so distinct CDR3 sequences, roughly 9% found once. Documented time point: blood at routine non-recurrence follow-up after resection. Sequencing was performed on whole RNA extracted from tumor and nontumor lung tissue, or from frozen PBMC, and the material was left unsorted. Looked up from germline, CDR1 is MDHEN and CDR2 is SYDVKM. Trimming took 2 bases from V and 6 from J; bases not matched to a gene: 4. The CDR3 is made up of 14 amino acids.

Here the sequenced sample was PBMCs, taken at follow-up. The TCR was taken from a female donor with early-stage non-small cell lung cancer. The chain joins TRBV28 to TRBJ2-7; 10 bases fit TRBD1. CDR3 sequence (DNA): TGTGCCAGCAGTTTAGGGACAGGGGTTGGCGAGCAGTACTTC. Translated, it gives CASSLGTGVGEQYF.